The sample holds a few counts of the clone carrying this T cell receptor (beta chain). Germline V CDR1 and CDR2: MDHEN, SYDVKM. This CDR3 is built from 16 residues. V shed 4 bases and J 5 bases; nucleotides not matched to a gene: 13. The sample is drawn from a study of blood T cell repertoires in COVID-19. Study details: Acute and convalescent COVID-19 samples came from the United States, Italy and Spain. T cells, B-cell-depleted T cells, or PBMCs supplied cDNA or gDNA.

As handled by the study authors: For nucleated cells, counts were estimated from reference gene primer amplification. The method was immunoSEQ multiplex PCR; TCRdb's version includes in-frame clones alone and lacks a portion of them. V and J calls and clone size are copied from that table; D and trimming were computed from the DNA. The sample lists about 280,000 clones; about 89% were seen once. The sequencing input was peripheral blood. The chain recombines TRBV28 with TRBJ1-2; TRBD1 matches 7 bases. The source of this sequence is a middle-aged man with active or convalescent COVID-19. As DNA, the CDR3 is TGTGCCAGCAGTTCATCAGACAGGGACGAGACATATGGCTACACCTTC. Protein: CASSSSDRDETYGYTF.